This T cell receptor (beta chain) was sequenced during a study of T cell changes during pregnancy in multiple sclerosis. TCRdb keeps only in-frame clones here, not all; method: immunoSEQ multiplex PCR. The sample holds 90,000 or so clones, approximately 91% seen once. The germline V and J ends were trimmed by 7 bases and 0 bases, with 20 bases remaining between them. The CDR3 length is 17 residues. Germline CDR1 reads MNHEY; CDR2 reads SMNVEV (reference sequence). The sequenced sample was PBMCs, obtained in the first trimester of pregnancy. The rearrangement uses TRBV27 and TRBJ2-3; D is possibly TRBD2 (6 bases). The TCR originated in a female donor in good health, serving as a control in a pregnancy study. Some clones in this sample may be carry-over from other donors' samples. The CDR3 reads CASTPAGLSSSTDTQYF. The DNA of the CDR3 is TGTGCCAGCACCCCGGCTGGACTATCTTCGAGCACAGATACGCAGTATTTT.